Each of the 28 T cell receptor beta chains below was sequenced from the same sample in a study of blood T cells in healthy people across ages. Using a J-beta primer mix together with a sample-barcoded 5' primer, a second PCR was run for roughly 6 to 12 cycles. TCRdb re-analysed the 5' RACE reads in MiXCR, keeping a single row per CDR3 protein. The sample has 1.5 million to 2 million distinct CDR3 sequences; approximately 30% are singletons. The source material was blood. These receptors were obtained from a woman aged 25 to 39 in good health.

The chain carries TRBV29-1 and TRBJ2-2, with TRBD1 matching 7 bases. CDR1 is SQVTM and CDR2 is ANQGSEA in the germline V gene. The CDR3 has 14 amino acids. V shed 8 bases, J shed 4 bases, and the junction held 10 bases outside the gene matches. The CDR3 sequence is CSYSDRVGTGELFF. CDR3 coding DNA: TGCAGCTACTCTGACAGGGTCGGCACCGGGGAGCTGTTTTTT.

Concerning this clonotype itself: A much larger clone lies one base from this, so it may be a read error. This chain joins TRBV7-9 and TRBJ2-7; TRBD2 matches 7 bases. Germline values: CDR1 SEHNR, CDR2 FQNEAQ (reference sequence). This CDR3 is 14 amino acids long. V was clipped by 5 bases and J by 6 bases; unmatched bases: 10. The CDR3 bases are TGTGCCAGCAGCCCCCAATCGACGGGGGGCGAGCAGTACTTC. Translation: CASSPQSTGGEQYF.

This clonotype turned up a few times. V is TRBV28 and J is TRBJ2-7, with 8 bases aligning to TRBD1. The CDR3 sequence is 14 residues long. Losses at the gene ends were 5 bases for V and 1 base for J; bases not matched to a gene: 4. CDR1 is MDHEN and CDR2 is SYDVKM in the germline V gene. CDR3 in DNA: TGTGCCAGCAGTAATTGGACAGGGTCCTACGAGCAGTACTTC. Protein product: CASSNWTGSYEQYF.

A few counts support this clonotype. A junction end diverges from the germline sequence, so it may reflect a read error. V and J are TRBV4-1 and TRBJ2-7; tentative D call: TRBD2 (6 bases). Germline CDR1 MGHRA, CDR2 YSYEKL. The CDR3 runs to 14 residues. In nucleotides, the CDR3 is TGCGCCAGCAGCCAAGATACTAGCTCCCACGAGCAGTACTTC. It yields the protein CASSQDTSSHEQYF.

At least ten counts were recorded for this clonotype. The rearrangement uses TRBV29-1 and TRBJ2-7, with TRBD1 as a possible D gene (6 bases). The CDR3 spans 15 residues. Trimming took off 0 bases at V and 3 bases at J, with 15 bases between the two ends. Looked up from germline, CDR1 is SQVTM and CDR2 is ANQGSEA. The CDR3 is CSVEDQETGRYEQYF. CDR3 coding DNA: TGCAGCGTTGAAGATCAAGAGACAGGCCGCTACGAGCAGTACTTC.

V and J are TRBV12-3 or TRBV12-4 and TRBJ1-1, with 9 bases matching TRBD1. J gave up 3 bases and V 5 bases, and 7 bases lay outside the gene matches. The CDR3 spans 15 residues. The DNA of the CDR3 is TGTGCCAGCAGTCTACAGGGGGCGACGGACACTGAAGCTTTCTTT. Amino acids: CASSLQGATDTEAFF.

Concerning this clonotype itself: One end of the junction does not line up with germline, which may come from a read error. The chain is built from TRBV29-1 and TRBJ2-1; the match to TRBD2 covers 8 bases. The CDR3 runs to 16 residues. Germline lookup yields CDR1 SQVTM and CDR2 ANQGSEA. The CDR3 protein is CSVAILSGRIGNGQFF. The CDR3 coding sequence is TGCAGCGTTGCGATCCTAAGCGGGAGAATAGGCAATGGGCAGTTCTTC.

This chain connects TRBV20-1 to TRBJ2-7; 14 bases are shared with TRBD2. V shed 6 bases, J shed 2 bases, and the junction held 3 bases outside the gene matches. The V gene's germline CDR1 is DFQATT and CDR2 SNEGSKA (reference sequence). This CDR3 is 14 amino acids long. The CDR3 is CSAETSGRAYEQYF. In nucleotides, the CDR3 is TGCAGTGCGGAGACTAGCGGGAGGGCCTACGAGCAGTACTTC.

This clonotype has only a few counts. The rearrangement links TRBV7-2 to TRBJ1-2, with 7 bases matching TRBD1. The CDR3 consists of 13 residues. Unmatched junction bases numbered 4, after V lost 5 bases and J lost 4 bases. The germline V gene encodes CDR1 SGHTA and CDR2 FQGNSA. As DNA, the CDR3 is TGTGCCAGCAGCGGGGGACAGACCTATGGCTACACCTTC. It yields the protein CASSGGQTYGYTF.

The table lists this clonotype with a few counts. The J gene is TRBJ1-2, the V gene TRBV6-6, with TRBD1 matching over 8 bases. This CDR3 is built from 15 residues. CDR1 is MNHNY and CDR2 is SVGAGI in the germline V gene (reference sequence). V gave up 5 bases and J gave up 8 bases; unmatched junction bases: 13. CDR3 DNA: TGTGCCAGCAGTACCACTGACAGGGGTCGTCGGGGCTACACCTTC. Amino acid sequence: CASSTTDRGRRGYTF.

V and J are TRBV10-3 and TRBJ2-3; TRBD1 agrees at 10 bases. The CDR3 is 13 residues long. Germline CDR1 is ENHRY and CDR2 is SYGVKD. V trimming: 10 bases; J trimming: 6 bases; junction bases outside the gene matches: 7. CDR3 residues: CANRQGAEDTQYF. The DNA of the CDR3 is TGTGCCAACAGACAGGGGGCTGAGGATACGCAGTATTTT.

The chain is built from TRBV7-6 and TRBJ2-4; 12 bases agree with TRBD2. Germline V gene sequence: CDR1 SGHVS, CDR2 FNYEAQ. The CDR3 is 19 residues long. Losses at the gene ends were 5 bases for V and 1 base for J; bases not matched to a gene: 12. The CDR3 nucleotides read TGTGCCAGCAGCGCTCTAGCGGGAGGGCCGTTTGGGGCCAAAAACATTCAGTACTTC. Protein product: CASSALAGGPFGAKNIQYF.

This clonotype has a handful of counts. V gene TRBV25-1 combines with J gene TRBJ1-6, with a possible D match to TRBD1 (5 bases). The CDR3 is made up of 14 amino acids. Germline CDR1 and CDR2: MGHDK and SYGVNS. Trimming pared 5 bases from V and 5 bases from J, leaving 10 bases between. Here the CDR3 reads CASSQTGDNSPLHF. CDR3 nucleotide sequence: TGTGCCAGCAGTCAAACAGGAGATAATTCACCCCTCCACTTT.

This clonotype was recorded at least ten times. V and J are TRBV12-3 or TRBV12-4 and TRBJ2-7, with TRBD1 identical over 7 bases. V dropped 8 bases and J dropped 1; count of bases not matched to a gene: 8. The CDR3 runs to 14 residues. The CDR3 DNA follows: TGTGCCAGCCGCCGTGGGACAGAGTCCTACGAGCAGTACTTC. Translated: CASRRGTESYEQYF.

This clonotype has just a few counts. The chain carries TRBV24-1 and TRBJ2-1, with D perhaps matching TRBD1 (6 bases). Germline lookup yields CDR1 KGHDR and CDR2 SFDVKD. The CDR3 covers 16 residues. The germline V and J ends were trimmed by 4 bases and 4 bases, with 16 bases remaining between them. The CDR3 protein is CATSDSRGGHYNEQFF. The CDR3 DNA follows: TGTGCCACCAGTGACTCCCGTGGGGGCCATTACAATGAGCAGTTCTTC.

This chain links TRBV5-1 with TRBJ1-5; TRBD1 aligns across 7 bases. Per germline, CDR1 SGHRS and CDR2 YFSETQ. The V gene end was trimmed by 4 bases and the J gene end by 9 bases; junction bases not matched to a gene: 10. The CDR3 spans 14 residues. CDR3 coding DNA: TGCGCCAGCAGCACCGGTCAGGGGGAAGGGCCCCAGCATTTT. Amino acids: CASSTGQGEGPQHF.

This clonotype was observed a handful of times. The chain joins TRBV29-1 to TRBJ1-5; the D gene is possibly TRBD1 (5 bases). Germline V gene sequence: CDR1 SQVTM, CDR2 ANQGSEA. Trimming cost V 4 bases and J 11 bases, with 15 bases left between them. The length of the CDR3 is 12 residues. CDR3 bases: TGCAGCGTTGCCATAGACAGACAGACCCAGCATTTT. It encodes CSVAIDRQTQHF.

The sample holds a few counts of this clonotype. The rearrangement uses TRBV29-1 and TRBJ1-2; 7 positions match TRBD1. The V and J ends lost 6 bases and 8 bases, in that order; junction bases with no gene match: 12. The V gene's germline CDR1 is SQVTM and CDR2 ANQGSEA. The CDR3 length is 13 residues. CDR3 sequence: CSVVIQGRKGYTF. CDR3 DNA: TGCAGCGTGGTAATACAGGGGAGGAAGGGCTACACCTTC.

This clonotype was observed at least ten times. The chain couples TRBV7-2 to TRBJ2-7; D is unclear. Germline CDR1 and CDR2: SGHTA and FQGNSA. V was cut by 5 bases and J by 8 bases, with 13 bases left in between. This CDR3 is built from 12 residues. Here the CDR3 DNA reads TGTGCCAGCAGCCAGCAATCCCCGCAGCAGTACTTC. It translates to CASSQQSPQQYF.

This clonotype was detected many times. The V and J genes are TRBV10-2 and TRBJ2-1; D remains ambiguous. This CDR3 contains 13 residues. Germline V gene lookup returns CDR1 WSHSY and CDR2 SAAADI. V dropped 10 bases and J dropped 0 bases, with 10 bases sitting between them. DNA of the CDR3: TGCGCCACCCACTCGAGCTCCTACAATGAGCAGTTCTTC. Translating it yields CATHSSSYNEQFF.

This clonotype was counted between two and nine times. The chain uses TRBV4-3 and TRBJ2-1; 8 bases match TRBD2. The V and J ends lost 0 bases and 5 bases, in that order; junction bases with no gene match: 6. The CDR3 is 16 residues long. CDR1 is LGHNA, CDR2 YSLEER, per germline. For the CDR3, the DNA is TGCGCCAGCAGCCAAGATGGGACTAGAGGCGACAATGAGCAGTTCTTC. Protein sequence: CASSQDGTRGDNEQFF.

This clonotype was detected a few times. This chain links TRBV7-2 with TRBJ2-5; D is uncertain. The germline CDR1 and CDR2 sequences are SGHTA and FQGNSA. The CDR3 consists of 15 residues. V dropped 3 bases and J dropped 2 bases, with 13 bases sitting between them. This chain's CDR3 is CASSLTRISQETQYF. As DNA, the CDR3 is TGTGCCAGCAGCTTGACCCGTATTTCTCAAGAGACCCAGTACTTC.

This clonotype occurred many times. The chain is built from TRBV20-1 and TRBJ1-6; D is unresolved. The CDR3 consists of 12 residues. Per germline, CDR1 DFQATT and CDR2 SNEGSKA (reference sequence). CDR3 region: CGIGRENSPLHF. The CDR3 nucleotides read TGCGGAATAGGACGAGAGAATTCACCCCTCCACTTT.

The rearrangement uses TRBV15 and TRBJ2-3; no firm D call. V was shortened by 0 bases and J by 7 bases, with 8 bases between the two germline ends. CDR1 and CDR2 from the germline V gene are LNHNV and YYDKDF (reference sequence). The CDR3 is made up of 13 amino acids. CDR3 protein: CATSRDRANTQYF. In DNA form, the CDR3 reads TGTGCCACCAGCAGAGATCGGGCGAATACGCAGTATTTT.

This clonotype has a count of ten or more. This rearrangement joins TRBV20-1 to TRBJ2-1; D remains ambiguous. CDR1 and CDR2 from the germline V gene are DFQATT and SNEGSKA (reference sequence). The CDR3 is 16 amino acids. Trimming stripped 7 bases from V and 0 bases from J, with 19 bases between. CDR3 amino acids: CSVSGPPYSSYNEQFF. DNA of the CDR3: TGCAGTGTTAGTGGCCCACCGTATAGCTCCTACAATGAGCAGTTCTTC.

There are many counts of this clonotype. This chain's CDR3 is CSTTMGDLQYF. The CDR3 DNA sequence: TGCAGCACCACGATGGGGGACCTGCAGTACTTC. This chain links TRBV29-1 with TRBJ2-7; D might be TRBD1 or TRBD2, each matching 5 bases. Germline-derived CDR1 and CDR2 are SQVTM and ANQGSEA. This CDR3 comprises 11 residues. V was pared by 8 bases and J by 9 bases, with 17 bases between.

This clonotype was found a few times. The chain joins TRBV7-9 to TRBJ2-1, with 8 positions matching TRBD2. The germline gives CDR1 SEHNR, CDR2 FQNEAQ (reference sequence). The CDR3 is made up of 16 amino acids. V shed 5 bases and J 7 bases; nucleotides not matched to a gene: 13. CDR3 loop: CASSAAGTRDRNEQFF. In DNA, the CDR3 is TGTGCCAGCAGCGCAGCAGGGACTAGAGACCGGAATGAGCAGTTCTTC.

This clonotype was recorded many times. This chain's CDR3 is CAISEDGLAAYEQYF. DNA for the CDR3: TGTGCCATCAGTGAGGATGGACTAGCGGCTTACGAGCAGTACTTC. This rearrangement joins TRBV10-3 to TRBJ2-7; 10 bases are shared with TRBD2. The CDR3 has 15 amino acids. V shed 2 bases, J shed 4 bases, and the junction held 5 bases outside the gene matches. Germline CDR1 ENHRY, CDR2 SYGVKD.